This TCR beta chain was retrieved from a study of blood T cell repertoires in COVID-19. In the study overall: COVID-19 samples collected from the United States, Italy and Spain covered acute and convalescent phases. From T cells, B-cell-depleted T cells, or PBMCs came the material, which was cDNA or gDNA.

Methods used by the authors: Reference gene primers were amplified, and this amplification served to estimate nucleated cell counts. Sequenced by immunoSEQ multiplex PCR; TCRdb stores in-frame clones only, minus some. That table furnishes V, J and clone size, whereas the DNA furnished D and trimming. The sample consists of a few hundred thousand clones, approximately 85% of them appearing once. V shed 1 base and J 5 bases; nucleotides not matched to a gene: 6. Germline assignment: CDR1 SGHRS and CDR2 YFSETQ. This CDR3 is built from 16 residues. The chain carries TRBV5-1 and TRBJ1-6; 7 nucleotides match TRBD1. This receptor was identified in a woman in her sixties or seventies with acute or convalescent COVID-19. Sequencing input: peripheral blood. The CDR3 region is CASSLTGAADNSPLHF. The CDR3 DNA reads as TGCGCCAGCAGCTTGACAGGGGCGGCTGATAATTCACCCCTCCACTTT.